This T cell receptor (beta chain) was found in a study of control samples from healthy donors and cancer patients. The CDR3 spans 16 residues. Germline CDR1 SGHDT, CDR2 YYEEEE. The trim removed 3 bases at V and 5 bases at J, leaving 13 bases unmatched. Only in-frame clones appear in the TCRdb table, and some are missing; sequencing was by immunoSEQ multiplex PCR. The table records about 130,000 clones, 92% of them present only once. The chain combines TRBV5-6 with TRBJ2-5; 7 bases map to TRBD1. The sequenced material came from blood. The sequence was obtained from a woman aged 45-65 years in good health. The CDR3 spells CASSSKGGWGRETQYF. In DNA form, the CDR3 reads TGTGCCAGCAGCTCAAAAGGGGGCTGGGGTAGGGAGACCCAGTACTTC.